The 32 T cell receptor beta chains below come from one sample, sequenced in a study of T cell responses to AZD1222 COVID-19 vaccine. Produced via immunoSEQ multiplex PCR; TCRdb's table is partial and in-frame only. Of fewer than 100,000 clones in the sample, about 83% were seen once. Sequences were derived from peripheral blood, sampled 28 days after the second AZD1222 dose. The source of these receptors is an adult who received the AZD1222 COVID-19 vaccine.

The chain joins TRBV7-2 to TRBJ2-7; 8 bases line up with TRBD1. The CDR3 sequence is 15 residues long. J was trimmed by 2 bases and V by 5 bases; bases with no gene match: 8. Germline values: CDR1 SGHTA, CDR2 FQGNSA. The CDR3 reads CASSTTTGGPYEQYF. The CDR3 nucleotides are TGTGCCAGCAGCACAACTACAGGGGGGCCCTACGAGCAGTACTTC.

The chain joins TRBV29-1 to TRBJ2-5; unclear D gene. Germline lookup yields CDR1 SQVTM and CDR2 ANQGSEA. This CDR3 has 13 amino acids. V shed 3 bases and J shed 5 bases, with 13 bases lying between them. The CDR3 DNA reads as TGCAGCGTTGATGTTGGGTTGGGGGAGACCCAGTACTTC. Translating it yields CSVDVGLGETQYF.

The rearrangement joins TRBV5-6 to TRBJ1-1; weak D call: TRBD1 (5 bases). The CDR3 is 14 residues long. Trimming removed 3 bases from V and 6 bases from J, with 15 bases in between. Germline-derived CDR1 and CDR2 are SGHDT and YYEEEE. In nucleotides, the CDR3 is TGTGCCAGCAGCTCACTTCCAGGGCTCGCTGAAGCTTTCTTT. Its protein is CASSSLPGLAEAFF.

The chain carries TRBV12-3 or TRBV12-4 and TRBJ2-7; no clear D gene. The length of the CDR3 is 13 residues. Trimming shortened V by 5 bases and J by 1 base, and 9 bases separated the two germline ends. The CDR3 nucleotides are TGTGCCAGCAGTGAGGCGGTTTCCTACGAGCAGTACTTC. It is translated as CASSEAVSYEQYF.

This clone has more than one count but fewer than ten. The rearrangement links TRBV6-5 to TRBJ2-2; possibly TRBD1 or TRBD2 for D (5 bases each). V shed 2 bases and J shed 6 bases, with 7 bases lying between them. The CDR3 is made up of 13 amino acids. The germline V gene encodes CDR1 MNHEY and CDR2 SVGAGI. The CDR3 DNA reads TGTGCCAGCAGTTACGTGGGGGCCGGGGAGCTGTTTTTT. It is translated as CASSYVGAGELFF.

The chain has TRBV6-2 or TRBV6-3 and TRBJ1-4; D is ambiguous. Trimming pared 5 bases from V and 4 bases from J, leaving 11 bases between. This CDR3 has 14 residues. CDR1 and CDR2 from the germline V gene are MNHEY and SVGEGT. The CDR3 loop reads CASSGGLSNEKLFF. The CDR3 coding sequence is TGTGCCAGCAGTGGCGGACTGAGTAATGAAAAACTGTTTTTT.

The chain has TRBV28 and TRBJ1-1, with a weak D call TRBD1 (5 bases). This CDR3 region has 13 residues. Germline V gives CDR1 MDHEN, CDR2 SYDVKM. V lost 6 bases and J 1 base, leaving 9 bases between the germline ends. The CDR3 is CASRPGSNTEAFF. In nucleotides, the CDR3 is TGTGCCAGCAGGCCAGGGTCGAACACTGAAGCTTTCTTT.

J is TRBJ1-5 and V is TRBV29-1; D unresolved. The V gene's germline CDR1 is SQVTM and CDR2 ANQGSEA. The V and J ends lost 4 bases and 1 base respectively, with 8 bases between them. The CDR3 totals 13 residues. CDR3 coding DNA: TGCAGCGTTGGTGGTGACAGCAATCAGCCCCAGCATTTT. This codes for CSVGGDSNQPQHF.

This chain uses TRBV3-1 (or the pseudogene TRBV3-2) with TRBJ1-1; 8 bases align to TRBD1. Germline values: CDR1 LGHDT, CDR2 YNNKEL (reference sequence). Germline trimming cut 0 bases from V and 1 base from J; bases unmatched to any gene: 19. The CDR3 loop spans 21 amino acids. The CDR3 coding sequence is TGTGCCAGCAGCCAAGATCGACCCTCGGCAGGGGGCAGTCTGGGGAACACTGAAGCTTTCTTT. Its protein product is CASSQDRPSAGGSLGNTEAFF.

The chain joins TRBV7-8 to TRBJ1-2; TRBD1 is a possible D gene (5 bases). The length of the CDR3 is 16 residues. Trimming shortened V by 5 bases and J by 2 bases, and 18 bases separated the two germline ends. Germline loops: CDR1 SGHVS, CDR2 FQNEAQ. CDR3 protein: CASSPGPWTSNYGYTF. The CDR3 coding sequence is TGTGCCAGCAGCCCGGGACCTTGGACGTCCAACTATGGCTACACCTTC.

The rearrangement uses TRBV9 and TRBJ2-5; D unresolved. The CDR3 has 15 residues. CDR1 and CDR2 from the germline V gene are SGDLS and YYNGEE. Trimming shortened V by 4 bases and J by 5 bases, and 18 bases separated the two germline ends. The CDR3 loop is CASSLTQATGETQYF. In nucleotides, the CDR3 is TGTGCCAGCAGCCTTACCCAGGCTACGGGTGAGACCCAGTACTTC. Using reference TRBV9 and TRBJ2-5 for the parts outside the CDR3, the full variable domain is DSGVTQTPKHLITATGQRVTLRCSPRSGDLSVYWYQQSLDQGLQFLIQYYNGEERAKGNILERFSAQQFPDLHSELNLSSLELGDSALYFCASSLTQATGETQYFGPGTRLLVL.

This chain links TRBV10-3 with TRBJ1-3; D perhaps matches TRBD1 (5 bases). Germline values: CDR1 ENHRY, CDR2 SYGVKD. With 6 bases removed from V and 4 bases from J, the gap between germline ends came to 16 bases. The CDR3 is made up of 15 amino acids. CDR3 sequence reads: CAISNMGRGGNTIYF. In DNA form, the CDR3 reads TGTGCCATCAGCAACATGGGACGGGGCGGAAACACCATATATTTT.

The chain links TRBV2 to TRBJ1-2; no firm D call. CDR1 is SNHLY and CDR2 is FYNNEI in the germline V gene. CDR3 length: 12 amino acids. Trimming removed 3 bases from V and 14 bases from J, with 16 bases in between. This CDR3 is CASSDEWAPRTF. The CDR3 nucleotides read TGTGCCAGCAGTGACGAATGGGCGCCCCGGACCTTC.

V and J are TRBV5-1 and TRBJ2-7, with 11 bases that match TRBD1. V was clipped by 0 bases and J by 7 bases; unmatched bases: 6. The germline V gene has CDR1 SGHRS and CDR2 YFSETQ. The CDR3 loop spans 15 amino acids. This chain's CDR3 is CASSLGTGGAGEQYF. The DNA of the CDR3 is TGCGCCAGCAGCTTGGGGACAGGGGGCGCGGGGGAGCAGTACTTC.

The rearrangement joins TRBV12-3 or TRBV12-4 to TRBJ1-2; D is uncertain. Trimming cost V 4 bases and J 5 bases, with 5 bases left between them. The CDR3 loop spans 11 amino acids. The CDR3 nucleotides read TGTGCCAGCAGTTCCCAGTATGGCTACACCTTC. It is translated as CASSSQYGYTF.

V and J are TRBV12-3 or TRBV12-4 and TRBJ1-2; D is uncertain. The CDR3 consists of 13 residues. The V and J ends lost 6 bases and 1 base respectively, with 9 bases between them. Here the CDR3 reads CASRASDNYGYTF. CDR3 nucleotide sequence: TGTGCCAGCAGGGCCTCTGATAACTATGGCTACACCTTC.

V usage is TRBV29-1 and J usage is TRBJ2-4; 8 nucleotides align to TRBD2. Germline CDR1 is SQVTM and CDR2 is ANQGSEA. The V gene end was trimmed by 7 bases and the J gene end by 2 bases; junction bases not matched to a gene: 4. The CDR3 runs 13 residues. CDR3 residues: CSGRGGSKNIQYF. The CDR3 coding sequence is TGCAGCGGCCGGGGGGGGTCCAAAAACATTCAGTACTTC. The variable domain in full, with the rest retrieved from reference TRBV29-1 and TRBJ2-4, is SAVISQKPSRDICQRGTSLTIQCQVDSQVTMMFWYRQQPGQSLTLIATANQGSEATYESGFVIDKFPISRPNLTFSTLTVSNMSPEDSSIYLCSGRGGSKNIQYFGAGTRLSVL.

V is TRBV15 and J is TRBJ2-5, with TRBD2 as a possible D gene (5 bases). The CDR3 has 14 amino acids. Trimming took off 3 bases at V and 2 bases at J, with 10 bases between the two ends. CDR1 LNHNV and CDR2 YYDKDF come from the germline V gene (reference sequence). The CDR3 here is CATSSRAAQETQYF. The CDR3 DNA is TGTGCCACCAGCAGCCGAGCGGCGCAAGAGACCCAGTACTTC.

This rearrangement joins TRBV7-2 to TRBJ1-2, with 8 bases aligning to TRBD1. CDR1 is SGHTA and CDR2 is FQGNSA in the germline V gene. The V and J ends lost 3 bases and 3 bases, in that order; junction bases with no gene match: 6. CDR3 length: 15 residues. CDR3: CASSFGYRGDYGYTF. CDR3 in DNA: TGTGCCAGCAGCTTCGGGTACAGGGGGGACTATGGCTACACCTTC. Combining the CDR3 with reference TRBV7-2 and TRBJ1-2 gives the whole variable domain GAGVSQSPSNKVTEKGKDVELRCDPISGHTALYWYRQSLGQGLEFLIYFQGNSAPDKSGLPSDRFSAERTGGSVSTLTIQRTQQEDSAVYLCASSFGYRGDYGYTFGSGTRLTVV.

The chain employs TRBV27 and TRBJ2-7, with TRBD1 matching 7 bases. The germline gives CDR1 MNHEY, CDR2 SMNVEV (reference sequence). The CDR3 is 17 amino acids. The V gene end was trimmed by 2 bases and the J gene end by 3 bases; junction bases not matched to a gene: 13. For the CDR3, the DNA is TGTGCCAGCAGTTTACGCCCGACAGGGCTGATGCACTACGAGCAGTACTTC. It yields the protein CASSLRPTGLMHYEQYF.

V gene TRBV7-2 combines with J gene TRBJ2-1, with D unresolved. The V and J ends lost 0 bases and 10 bases respectively, with 10 bases between them. The CDR3 has 13 amino acids. The germline V gene has CDR1 SGHTA and CDR2 FQGNSA. CDR3 loop: CASSLARHLEQFF. In DNA form, the CDR3 reads TGTGCCAGCAGCTTAGCGAGGCATCTCGAGCAGTTCTTC.

The chain couples TRBV6-5 to TRBJ1-1, with 9 bases fitting TRBD1. This CDR3 region has 13 residues. V shed 8 bases, J shed 3 bases, and the junction held 4 bases outside the gene matches. Germline V gene lookup returns CDR1 MNHEY and CDR2 SVGAGI. This CDR3 is CASRTGVHTEAFF. The CDR3 DNA reads TGTGCCAGCCGGACAGGGGTGCACACTGAAGCTTTCTTT.

The rearrangement uses TRBV7-9 and TRBJ1-1; D is undetermined. The CDR3 contains 12 residues. The V end was cut by 5 bases, the J end by 4 bases, with 8 bases between. Germline assignment: CDR1 SEHNR and CDR2 FQNEAQ (reference sequence). For the CDR3, the DNA is TGTGCCAGCAGCCAGATGAGCACTGAAGCTTTCTTT. Translating it yields CASSQMSTEAFF.

This clone is deemed medium-sized. The chain uses TRBV7-9 and TRBJ2-1; 12 bases are a match to TRBD2. Germline CDR1 SEHNR, CDR2 FQNEAQ (reference sequence). V was clipped by 4 bases and J by 7 bases; unmatched bases: 11. The CDR3 runs 17 residues. CDR3 DNA: TGTGCCAGCAGCTACACGTCTAGCGGGGGGGCCATAAATGAGCAGTTCTTC. Protein sequence: CASSYTSSGGAINEQFF.

V gene TRBV7-6 combines with J gene TRBJ1-6, with no clear D. CDR3 length: 15 amino acids. Per the germline V gene, CDR1 is SGHVS and CDR2 is FNYEAQ. V dropped 1 base and J dropped 7 bases, with 11 bases sitting between them. This CDR3 is CASSLGVVPNSPLHF. The CDR3 DNA sequence: TGTGCCAGCAGCTTAGGGGTCGTACCCAATTCACCCCTCCACTTT.

V is TRBV7-3 and J is TRBJ2-2; D is possibly TRBD1 or TRBD2 (5 bases each). The V gene's germline CDR1 is SGHTA and CDR2 FQGTGA. V was trimmed by 1 base and J by 6 bases, leaving 9 bases between them. The CDR3 runs 14 residues. CDR3 region: CASSLSLGPGELFF. For the CDR3, the DNA is TGTGCCAGCAGCTTAAGTCTGGGACCCGGGGAGCTGTTTTTT.

This clone was detected many times. This rearrangement joins TRBV7-9 to TRBJ1-2; TRBD1 agrees at 9 bases. Looked up from germline, CDR1 is SEHNR and CDR2 is FQNEAQ (reference sequence). J was trimmed by 4 bases and V by 1 base; bases with no gene match: 1. This CDR3 has 14 residues. CDR3 in DNA: TGTGCCAGCAGCTTAGGACAGGGGGGCTATGGCTACACCTTC. This sequence encodes CASSLGQGGYGYTF.

This clone was observed a handful of times. V and J are TRBV19 and TRBJ1-5, with 8 bases fitting TRBD1. Germline loops: CDR1 LNHDA, CDR2 SQIVND (reference sequence). This CDR3 is built from 13 residues. V lost 5 bases to trimming and J lost 7 bases; unmatched junction nucleotides: 4. The CDR3 nucleotides read TGTGCCAGTAGTCTGGACAGGGTCCAGCCCCAGCATTTT. Protein: CASSLDRVQPQHF.

The V gene is TRBV11-2, the J gene TRBJ2-1; the D call may be TRBD1 or TRBD2 (5 bases each). There are 15 residues in the CDR3. Germline CDR1 SGHAT, CDR2 FQNNGV. V lost 3 bases, J lost 2 bases, and 11 bases lay in between. CDR3 DNA sequence: TGTGCCAGCAGCTTTGGGACCCCACCCTACAATGAGCAGTTCTTC. Its translation is CASSFGTPPYNEQFF.

The chain carries TRBV6-5 and TRBJ1-5, with a possible D match to TRBD1 (5 bases). CDR3 length: 14 amino acids. The V gene's germline CDR1 is MNHEY and CDR2 SVGAGI. Trimming stripped 7 bases from V and 1 base from J, with 11 bases between. The CDR3 sequence is CASTLGESNQPQHF. CDR3 in DNA: TGTGCCAGCACTTTAGGGGAAAGCAATCAGCCCCAGCATTTT.

This chain uses TRBV16 with TRBJ2-3, with D possibly TRBD2 on 5 matching bases. Trimming pared 4 bases from V and 6 bases from J, leaving 14 bases between. The CDR3 runs to 14 residues. From germline, CDR1 is KGHSY and CDR2 FQNENV. The CDR3: CASSRRVQEDTQYF. CDR3 bases: TGTGCCAGCAGCCGGCGGGTCCAGGAGGATACGCAGTATTTT.

The genes are TRBV6-2 or TRBV6-3 and TRBJ1-5, with 8 bases fitting TRBD1. This CDR3 comprises 14 residues. Germline V gene sequence: CDR1 MNHEY, CDR2 SVGEGT. Trimming removed 7 bases from V and 7 bases from J; junction bases left unmatched: 9. The CDR3 DNA sequence: TGTGCCAGCACCCCTACAGGGGGGCACCAGCCCCAGCATTTT. Its protein product is CASTPTGGHQPQHF.